This entry concerns a single TCR beta chain. Its matching antigen is unknown. Primers: 60 Vbeta forward and 13 Jbeta reverse. TCRdb's table, derived via immunoSEQ multiplex PCR, lists solely in-frame clones and lacks some. The sample carries 160,000 or so clones, around 77% recorded once. The data are from a study of cytomegalovirus exposure and HLA in healthy donors. Study-wide results and limits: When a later analysis compared HLA-associated TCR beta chains with equally common others, the HLA-associated chains turned out to be more clonally expanded and to have lower generation probabilities. Information on immune exposure was restricted to one variable (CMV serostatus). Links to common viral pathogens appeared, in a later analysis, for several of the most significant clusters. Analysis performed later found more than 15,000 TCR beta sequences associated with HLA alleles at 0.05 false discovery rate.

Germline CDR1 is SEHNR and CDR2 is FQNEAQ (reference sequence). V was pared by 5 bases and J by 4 bases, with 11 bases between. The CDR3 length is 13 residues. This sequence originates from a woman in her thirties or forties in good health and CMV-seronegative. The rearrangement links TRBV7-9 to TRBJ1-2; D uncertain. Input material: PBMCs. CDR3 region: CASSPGAAYGYTF. As DNA, the CDR3 is TGTGCCAGCAGCCCAGGCGCCGCCTATGGCTACACCTTC.